A single sample gave rise to the 17 T cell receptor beta chains below, sequenced in a study of response to subunit inactivated influenza vaccine. TCRdb independently ran MiXCR on the RT-PCR reads; one entry per CDR3 protein. The sample yields hundreds of thousands of distinct CDR3 sequences, roughly 18% seen once. Sequenced material: PBMCs from blood, taken 5 days after vaccination. Receptors originate from a middle-aged man who received an inactivated influenza vaccine.

This clonotype was seen a few times. CDR3 loop: CSATTGKDTEAFF. CDR3 sequence (DNA): TGCAGTGCTACCACAGGGAAAGACACTGAAGCTTTCTTT. The V and J genes are TRBV20-1 and TRBJ1-1; D is perhaps TRBD1 (6 bases). This CDR3 comprises 13 residues. Trimming removed 4 bases from V and 3 bases from J, with 12 bases in between. Per the germline V gene, CDR1 is DFQATT and CDR2 is SNEGSKA (reference sequence).

The chain uses TRBV4-3 and TRBJ2-5; the D gene is possibly TRBD1 (5 bases). Trimming shortened V by 4 bases and J by 3 bases, and 9 bases separated the two germline ends. The CDR3 is made up of 13 amino acids. CDR1 is LGHNA and CDR2 is YSLEER in the germline V gene. The CDR3 protein is CASSPEGEETQYF. CDR3 nucleotide sequence: TGCGCCAGCAGCCCCGAAGGGGAAGAGACCCAGTACTTC.

The chain uses TRBV20-1 and TRBJ2-7; TRBD1 matches 7 bases. Germline V gives CDR1 DFQATT, CDR2 SNEGSKA (reference sequence). The J segment lost 4 bases and the V segment lost 5 bases, leaving 14 bases of the junction unmatched. CDR3 size: 15 residues. The CDR3 loop reads CSAQRPRGQGYEQYF. CDR3 coding DNA: TGCAGTGCTCAACGACCGAGGGGGCAAGGATACGAGCAGTACTTC.

This chain uses TRBV12-3 or TRBV12-4 with TRBJ1-2; D call uncertain. The ends were cut back, 1 base at V and 7 bases at J, with 4 bases in the middle. The CDR3 runs 11 residues. Written as DNA, the CDR3 is TGTGCCAGCAGTTTAGGGATTGGCTACACCTTC. Its protein is CASSLGIGYTF.

The CDR3 reads CASSVEGQGTEQYF. Here the CDR3 DNA reads TGTGCCAGCAGCGTAGAGGGACAGGGCACCGAGCAGTACTTC. V and J are TRBV9 and TRBJ2-7; 9 bases agree with TRBD1. V lost 0 bases, J lost 6 bases, and 4 bases stayed unmatched. This CDR3 is 14 amino acids long. Germline V gene sequence: CDR1 SGDLS, CDR2 YYNGEE.

The chain joins TRBV5-6 to TRBJ2-2; TRBD1 or TRBD2 may be the D gene (7 bases each). With 4 bases removed from V and 3 bases from J, the gap between germline ends came to 16 bases. This CDR3 region has 16 residues. The V gene's germline CDR1 is SGHDT and CDR2 YYEEEE. The CDR3 sequence: CASSAQGGRDTGELFF. CDR3 in DNA: TGTGCCAGCAGCGCCCAGGGGGGGCGGGACACCGGGGAGCTGTTTTTT.

The rearrangement joins TRBV2 to TRBJ2-1; 7 bases line up with TRBD1. Germline V gene lookup returns CDR1 SNHLY and CDR2 FYNNEI. V lost 5 bases, J lost 6 bases, and 7 bases stayed unmatched. The CDR3 has 14 amino acids. This chain's CDR3 is CASSNRQGFNEQFF. The CDR3 nucleotides read TGTGCCAGCAGTAATCGACAGGGATTCAATGAGCAGTTCTTC.

This sequence joins TRBV5-1 and TRBJ1-1; D gene ambiguous. This CDR3 has 15 residues. Germline V lookup: CDR1 SGHRS, CDR2 YFSETQ. Trimming removed 0 bases from V and 5 bases from J, with 14 bases in between. As DNA, the CDR3 is TGCGCCAGCAGCTTGGGGAACCGACTGTCGACTGAAGCTTTCTTT. It yields the protein CASSLGNRLSTEAFF.

This clonotype was seen a handful of times. The J gene is TRBJ1-1, the V gene TRBV12-3 or TRBV12-4; no clear D. The V gene lost 1 base and the J gene lost 2 bases, with 8 bases spanning the gap. CDR3 length: 14 amino acids. CDR3 DNA: TGTGCCAGCAGTTTAGGAGCCGACAACACTGAAGCTTTCTTT. Residues: CASSLGADNTEAFF.

This clonotype was seen at least ten times. The chain uses TRBV20-1 and TRBJ2-5; 7 bases line up with TRBD1. Germline trimming cut 6 bases from V and 5 bases from J; bases unmatched to any gene: 12. Germline CDR1 DFQATT, CDR2 SNEGSKA (reference sequence). This CDR3 comprises 14 residues. CDR3 sequence (DNA): TGCAGTGCCTCACTTACGACAGGGAGTGAGACCCAGTACTTC. Residues: CSASLTTGSETQYF.

This clonotype was picked up a small number of times. The rearrangement joins TRBV20-1 to TRBJ2-1, with 12 bases fitting TRBD2. J gave up 8 bases and V 0 bases, and 5 bases lay outside the gene matches. Germline V lookup: CDR1 DFQATT, CDR2 SNEGSKA (reference sequence). The CDR3 totals 15 residues. In DNA form, the CDR3 reads TGCAGTGCTAGAGATTGGAGACTAGCGGGAGATGAGCAGTTCTTC. It yields the protein CSARDWRLAGDEQFF.

This clonotype has only a few counts. The V gene is TRBV4-3, the J gene TRBJ1-2, with no clear D. The ends were cut back, 0 bases at V and 4 bases at J, with 12 bases in the middle. Germline lookup yields CDR1 LGHNA and CDR2 YSLEER. This CDR3 spans 15 amino acids. This CDR3 is CASSQDSQNLYGYTF. The CDR3 coding sequence is TGCGCCAGCAGCCAAGATTCACAGAACCTCTATGGCTACACCTTC.

V gene TRBV20-1 combines with J gene TRBJ2-3; no clear D. Trimming pared 7 bases from V and 0 bases from J, leaving 17 bases between. Germline values: CDR1 DFQATT, CDR2 SNEGSKA (reference sequence). The CDR3 is 15 residues long. Here the CDR3 reads CSVGRIRSSTDTQYF. The CDR3 coding sequence is TGCAGTGTAGGAAGAATACGCTCTAGCACAGATACGCAGTATTTT.

V gene TRBV20-1 combines with J gene TRBJ2-1; 7 bases line up with TRBD2. This CDR3 is built from 15 residues. J gave up 1 base and V 3 bases, and 6 bases lay outside the gene matches. In germline, CDR1 is DFQATT, CDR2 SNEGSKA (reference sequence). In nucleotides, the CDR3 is TGCAGTGCTAGGCCTAGCGGTATGTCCTACAATGAGCAGTTCTTC. This gives the protein CSARPSGMSYNEQFF.

Many counts were recorded for this clonotype. The chain recombines TRBV29-1 with TRBJ2-3; D not certain. The CDR3 consists of 13 residues. V lost 4 bases and J lost 2, with 10 bases in between. The germline V gene has CDR1 SQVTM and CDR2 ANQGSEA. CDR3 sequence: CSVARGPTDTQYF. The CDR3 DNA follows: TGCAGCGTTGCTAGAGGCCCCACAGATACGCAGTATTTT.

This chain connects TRBV6-1 to TRBJ2-5, with 9 bases that match TRBD1. The CDR3 is made up of 14 amino acids. Germline CDR1 and CDR2: MNHNS and SASEGT. J was trimmed by 4 bases and V by 6 bases; bases with no gene match: 6. The CDR3 reads CASRGTGTGETQYF. The CDR3 DNA is TGTGCCAGCAGGGGGACAGGGACAGGAGAGACCCAGTACTTC.

The chain uses TRBV18 and TRBJ2-5; D uncertain. CDR3 length: 15 amino acids. The germline V gene has CDR1 KGHSH and CDR2 LQKENI. Between the trimmed V and J ends, which lost 1 base and 1 base, there was a span of 10 bases. The CDR3 loop reads CASSPRADRQETQYF. The CDR3 DNA sequence: TGTGCCAGCTCACCACGGGCGGATCGCCAAGAGACCCAGTACTTC.